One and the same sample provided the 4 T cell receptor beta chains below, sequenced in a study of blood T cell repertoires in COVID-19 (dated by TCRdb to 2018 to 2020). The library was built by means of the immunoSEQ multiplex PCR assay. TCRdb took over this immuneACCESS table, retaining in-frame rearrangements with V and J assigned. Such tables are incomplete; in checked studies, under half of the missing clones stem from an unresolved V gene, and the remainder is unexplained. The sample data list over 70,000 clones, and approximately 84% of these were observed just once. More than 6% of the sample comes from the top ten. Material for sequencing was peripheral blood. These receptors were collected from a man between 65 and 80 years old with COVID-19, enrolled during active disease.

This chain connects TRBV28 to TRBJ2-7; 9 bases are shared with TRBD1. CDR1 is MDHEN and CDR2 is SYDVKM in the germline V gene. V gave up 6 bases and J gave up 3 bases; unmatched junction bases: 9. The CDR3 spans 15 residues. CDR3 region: CASSLGGTGIYEQYF. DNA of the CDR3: TGTGCCAGCAGCTTAGGGGGGACAGGGATCTACGAGCAGTACTTC.

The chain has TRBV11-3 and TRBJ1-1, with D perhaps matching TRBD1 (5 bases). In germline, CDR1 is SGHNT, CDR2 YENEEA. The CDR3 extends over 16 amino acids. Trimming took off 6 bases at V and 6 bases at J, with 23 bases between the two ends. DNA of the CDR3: TGTGCCAGCAGTCCGGGACGGGACTTTTTAGGGGCTGAAGCTTTCTTT. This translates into CASSPGRDFLGAEAFF.

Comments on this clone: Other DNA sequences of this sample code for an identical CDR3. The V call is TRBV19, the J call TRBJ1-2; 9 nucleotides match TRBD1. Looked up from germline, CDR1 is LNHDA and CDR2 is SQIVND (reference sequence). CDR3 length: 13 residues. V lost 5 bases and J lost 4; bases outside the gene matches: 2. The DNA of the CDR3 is TGTGCCAGTAGTCCGGGACAGGGCTATGGCTACACCTTC. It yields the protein CASSPGQGYGYTF.

The CDR3 is CATSPDPRVNEQFF. CDR3 DNA: TGTGCCACCAGCCCCGACCCCAGGGTAAATGAGCAGTTCTTC. The V and J genes are TRBV15 and TRBJ2-1; D perhaps matches TRBD1 (5 bases). The CDR3 length is 14 residues. Trimming removed 5 bases at V and 7 bases at J, with 15 bases between. Germline V gene data show CDR1 as LNHNV and CDR2 as YYDKDF (reference sequence).